Listed here are 30 T cell receptor beta chains from one sample, sequenced in a study of cytomegalovirus exposure and HLA in healthy donors. A multiplex PCR was run with 60 Vbeta primers and 13 Jbeta primers. Sequencing was performed with immunoSEQ multiplex PCR; in TCRdb, only in-frame clones are kept and a portion is missing. In the table there are 93,000 or so clones, almost 80% of which are singletons. Sequencing was carried out using PBMCs. These receptor sequences come from a man between 45 and 60 years old in good health and CMV-seropositive.

This sequence joins TRBV18 and TRBJ2-4; a weak D match, TRBD1 (5 bases). V was shortened by 5 bases and J by 3 bases, with 14 bases between the two germline ends. The germline gives CDR1 KGHSH, CDR2 LQKENI. This CDR3 is 15 amino acids long. CDR3 residues: CASSARQGGKNIQYF. The CDR3 region has the DNA TGTGCCAGCTCAGCAAGGCAGGGCGGCAAAAACATTCAGTACTTC.

The chain joins TRBV15 to TRBJ2-7, with TRBD1 as a possible D gene (6 bases). The length of the CDR3 is 14 residues. The V gene's germline CDR1 is LNHNV and CDR2 YYDKDF (reference sequence). V was clipped by 3 bases and J by 1 base, with 10 bases between them. The CDR3 here is CATSRTGTSYEQYF. The CDR3 DNA is TGTGCCACCAGCAGGACCGGGACATCCTACGAGCAGTACTTC.

The rearrangement joins TRBV6-5 to TRBJ2-3; TRBD2 agrees at 8 bases. Germline loops: CDR1 MNHEY, CDR2 SVGAGI. This CDR3 contains 16 residues. Trimming cost V 0 bases and J 4 bases; bases outside gene matches: 6. CDR3 sequence (DNA): TGTGCCAGCAGTTACTCGATGGGACTAGGTGCAGATACGCAGTATTTT. Its protein is CASSYSMGLGADTQYF.

The gene calls are TRBV5-1 and TRBJ2-7, with D perhaps TRBD2 (6 bases). Germline loops: CDR1 SGHRS, CDR2 YFSETQ. The length of the CDR3 is 14 residues. V gave up 3 bases and J gave up 5 bases, with 15 bases separating them. CDR3 sequence (DNA): TGCGCCAGCAGCTATGGACCGGGAGACAACGAGCAGTACTTC. The encoded protein is CASSYGPGDNEQYF.

The chain has TRBV11-2 and TRBJ2-2, with D maybe TRBD2 (5 bases). The CDR3 contains 16 residues. Germline V gene data show CDR1 as SGHAT and CDR2 as FQNNGV. Trimming took off 4 bases at V and 4 bases at J, with 16 bases between the two ends. The CDR3 sequence is CASSYPRMGATGELFF. The CDR3 coding sequence is TGTGCCAGCAGCTACCCTCGTATGGGAGCCACCGGGGAGCTGTTTTTT.

This sequence joins TRBV30 and TRBJ1-1, with D uncertain. This CDR3 has 11 amino acids. Germline assignment: CDR1 GTSNPN and CDR2 SVGIG (reference sequence). The V gene lost 6 bases and the J gene lost 6 bases, with 11 bases spanning the gap. As DNA, the CDR3 is TGTGCCTGCTCGGTTAGCCCTGAAGCTTTCTTT. This sequence encodes CACSVSPEAFF.

The V call is TRBV25-1, the J call TRBJ1-5; no clear D gene. Germline-derived CDR1 and CDR2 are MGHDK and SYGVNS. This CDR3 region has 14 residues. Trimming shortened V by 3 bases and J by 5 bases, and 11 bases separated the two germline ends. The CDR3 bases are TGTGCCAGCAGTGACCTCACCGGGGATCAGCCCCAGCATTTT. This gives the protein CASSDLTGDQPQHF.

The chain carries TRBV19 and TRBJ2-7; 7 bases map to TRBD1. V lost 6 bases, J lost 3 bases, and 5 bases stayed unmatched. Germline-derived CDR1 and CDR2 are LNHDA and SQIVND (reference sequence). CDR3 size: 13 residues. The CDR3 DNA reads TGTGCCAGTAGCCGGGACAGCAACTACGAGCAGTACTTC. It yields the protein CASSRDSNYEQYF. Looking up the rest from reference TRBV19 and TRBJ2-7 gives the full variable domain: DGGITQSPKYLFRKEGQNVTLSCEQNLNHDAMYWYRQDPGQGLRLIYYSQIVNDFQKGDIAEGYSVSREKKESFPLTVTSAQKNPTAFYLCASSRDSNYEQYFGPGTRLTVT.

The chain uses TRBV5-1 and TRBJ1-1; TRBD1 aligns across 7 bases. The length of the CDR3 is 15 residues. The V gene end was trimmed by 4 bases and the J gene end by 1 base; junction bases not matched to a gene: 7. Germline values: CDR1 SGHRS, CDR2 YFSETQ. The CDR3 DNA is TGCGCCAGCAGCCAACAGGGGCAGGGGAACACTGAAGCTTTCTTT. It encodes CASSQQGQGNTEAFF.

As to this clone: The sample holds other DNA sequences that translate to the same CDR3. This chain joins TRBV5-6 and TRBJ1-5; no firm D call. The V gene's germline CDR1 is SGHDT and CDR2 YYEEEE. This CDR3 contains 14 residues. With 0 bases removed from V and 7 bases from J, the gap between germline ends came to 11 bases. CDR3 in amino acids: CASSLGGVDQPQHF. The CDR3 region has the DNA TGTGCCAGCAGCTTGGGGGGAGTTGACCAGCCCCAGCATTTT.

The chain links TRBV14 to TRBJ2-2; TRBD2 is a possible D gene (6 bases). The germline gives CDR1 SGHDN, CDR2 FVKESK. The CDR3 contains 15 residues. The V end was cut by 4 bases, the J end by 6 bases, with 15 bases between. The CDR3 spells CASSPLYPSAGELFF. The CDR3 DNA reads TGTGCCAGCAGCCCACTATACCCTAGCGCCGGGGAGCTGTTTTTT.

Remarks on this clone: A read error may account for a junction end that differs from germline. The gene calls are TRBV7-9 and TRBJ1-1, with 9 bases fitting TRBD1. In germline, CDR1 is SEHNR, CDR2 FQNEAQ (reference sequence). The CDR3 sequence is 13 residues long. Here the CDR3 DNA reads TGTTCCAGCAGCCCTTCACAGGGGGCGATGGCTTTCTTT. Amino acid sequence: CSSSPSQGAMAFF.

In DNA, the CDR3 is TGTGCCAGCAGCTCGGCTAGCGGGAGGTTTATTTACAATGAGCAGTTCTTC. Translation: CASSSASGRFIYNEQFF. The rearrangement uses TRBV7-6 and TRBJ2-1; 11 bases are shared with TRBD2. J gave up 4 bases and V 4 bases, and 9 bases lay outside the gene matches. The CDR3 is 17 amino acids. Germline loops: CDR1 SGHVS, CDR2 FNYEAQ.

The rearrangement joins TRBV18 to TRBJ1-2; 8 nucleotides match TRBD1. Germline lookup yields CDR1 KGHSH and CDR2 LQKENI. The CDR3 is 13 amino acids. The J segment lost 8 bases and the V segment lost 3 bases, leaving 5 bases of the junction unmatched. CDR3 in DNA: TGTGCCAGCTCACCTCAGGGGGCAGGCGGCTACACCTTC. Its translation is CASSPQGAGGYTF.

In this sample, this clone turned up a few times. The chain uses TRBV27 and TRBJ2-2; 8 bases are shared with TRBD1. The CDR3 consists of 17 residues. Germline CDR1 is MNHEY and CDR2 is SMNVEV (reference sequence). J gave up 3 bases and V 7 bases, and 13 bases lay outside the gene matches. CDR3 residues: CASILTGALRDTGELFF. DNA for the CDR3: TGTGCCAGCATCCTGACAGGGGCTTTGAGGGACACCGGGGAGCTGTTTTTT.

CDR3 nucleotides: TGTGCCAGCAGCCTACAGGGGGGAGAAAACACCATATATTTT. It codes for CASSLQGGENTIYF. V is TRBV11-2 and J is TRBJ1-3, with 8 bases that match TRBD1. This CDR3 is 14 amino acids long. The V segment lost 5 bases and the J segment 6 bases; nucleotides outside the gene matches: 6. Germline V gene data show CDR1 as SGHAT and CDR2 as FQNNGV.

J is TRBJ2-2 and V is TRBV19; unclear D gene. The CDR3 consists of 15 residues. Germline CDR1 reads LNHDA; CDR2 reads SQIVND (reference sequence). The germline V and J ends were trimmed by 7 bases and 0 bases, with 12 bases remaining between them. The CDR3 sequence is CASNPVSANTGELFF. The CDR3 DNA reads as TGTGCCAGTAATCCCGTTTCCGCGAACACCGGGGAGCTGTTTTTT.

The J gene is TRBJ1-1, the V gene TRBV18; the D is unclear. CDR3 length: 14 residues. The germline V and J ends were trimmed by 0 bases and 2 bases, with 7 bases remaining between them. Germline V lookup: CDR1 KGHSH, CDR2 LQKENI. The CDR3 nucleotides read TGTGCCAGCTCACCACCTAGCCCAAACACTGAAGCTTTCTTT. Its translation: CASSPPSPNTEAFF.

This clone occurred once. The V gene is TRBV30, the J gene TRBJ2-2; possible D gene TRBD2, 6 bases. This CDR3 has 13 residues. CDR1 and CDR2 (germline): GTSNPN, SVGIG (reference sequence). The V end was cut by 2 bases, the J end by 3 bases, with 7 bases between. The CDR3 nucleotides are TGTGCCTGGAGTTGGAGGGACACCGGGGAGCTGTTTTTT. Its translation: CAWSWRDTGELFF. Complete variable domain (other parts from reference TRBV30 and TRBJ2-2): SQTIHQWPATLVQPVGSPLSLECTVEGTSNPNLYWYRQAAGRGLQLLFYSVGIGQISSEVPQNLSASRPQDRQFILSSKKLLLSDSGFYLCAWSWRDTGELFFGEGSRLTVL.

The chain recombines TRBV7-2 with TRBJ2-3; 15 positions agree with TRBD2. This CDR3 has 16 residues. The junction had 5 bases not matched to a gene; V was cut back by 4 bases and J by 6 bases. Germline lookup yields CDR1 SGHTA and CDR2 FQGNSA. The CDR3 nucleotides are TGTGCCAGCAGCTCCGGGACTAGCGGGAGGAGGGATACGCAGTATTTT. It codes for CASSSGTSGRRDTQYF.

V is TRBV7-7 and J is TRBJ2-2; possibly TRBD2 for D (5 bases). V lost 2 bases and J lost 0, with 10 bases in between. This CDR3 contains 16 residues. Germline V gives CDR1 SSHAT, CDR2 FNYEAQ (reference sequence). CDR3 loop: CASSLSLASNTGELFF. CDR3 bases: TGTGCCAGCAGCTTAAGCCTAGCCTCGAACACCGGGGAGCTGTTTTTT.

This clone was recorded only once. The chain has TRBV19 and TRBJ2-5; 10 bases agree with TRBD2. The DNA end is a closer match to TRBJ2-7, so the J assignment may be wrong. Germline CDR1 reads LNHDA; CDR2 reads SQIVND (reference sequence). The CDR3 covers 15 residues. The CDR3 DNA is TGTGCCAGTAGTCCTAGCGGGAGCTCCCTCTACGAGCAGTACTTC. Protein sequence: CASSPSGSSLYEQYF.

V is TRBV19 and J is TRBJ2-3; 16 bases are shared with TRBD2. From germline, CDR1 is LNHDA and CDR2 SQIVND (reference sequence). The CDR3 is 18 amino acids. The J segment lost 1 base and the V segment lost 3 bases, leaving 4 bases of the junction unmatched. CDR3 sequence: CASSMGLAGGQGTDTQYF. The DNA of the CDR3 is TGTGCCAGTAGTATGGGACTAGCGGGAGGGCAGGGCACAGATACGCAGTATTTT.

A few counts support this clone. This sequence joins TRBV28 and TRBJ1-2; D ambiguous. The CDR3 contains 15 residues. Trimming removed 2 bases from V and 1 base from J, with 11 bases in between. Germline V gene sequence: CDR1 MDHEN, CDR2 SYDVKM. CDR3 DNA sequence: TGTGCCAGCAGTTTACTAGATCACTTTAACTATGGCTACACCTTC. This sequence encodes CASSLLDHFNYGYTF.

V gene TRBV5-6 combines with J gene TRBJ2-7; the D gene is possibly TRBD1 (5 bases). CDR1 SGHDT and CDR2 YYEEEE come from the germline V gene. Trimming cost V 4 bases and J 5 bases, with 13 bases left between them. The CDR3 covers 13 residues. The CDR3 bases are TGTGCCAGCAGCCATCGCAGGGTCCACGAGCAGTACTTC. Amino acid sequence: CASSHRRVHEQYF.

The chain carries TRBV6-1 and TRBJ1-2; no clear D gene. The CDR3 loop spans 13 amino acids. Germline values: CDR1 MNHNS, CDR2 SASEGT. V lost 4 bases and J 4 bases, leaving 10 bases between the germline ends. The CDR3 loop reads CASSVNSGYGYTF. The CDR3, as DNA: TGTGCCAGCAGTGTAAACAGTGGCTATGGCTACACCTTC.

The chain recombines TRBV28 with TRBJ2-1; 8 bases are shared with TRBD2. The V and J ends lost 4 bases and 8 bases, in that order; junction bases with no gene match: 7. The CDR3 is 14 residues long. Germline V gene data show CDR1 as MDHEN and CDR2 as SYDVKM. The CDR3 coding sequence is TGTGCCAGCAGTTCGGGACTAGGGGCTCATGAGCAGTTCTTC. This sequence encodes CASSSGLGAHEQFF.

This clone was recorded once. The V call is TRBV6-1, the J call TRBJ2-7; 9 bases agree with TRBD2. Looked up from germline, CDR1 is MNHNS and CDR2 is SASEGT. V gave up 5 bases and J gave up 4 bases; unmatched junction bases: 9. The CDR3 sequence is 15 residues long. This CDR3 is CASSPIAGELYEQYF. The DNA of the CDR3 is TGTGCCAGCAGTCCTATAGCGGGAGAGTTATACGAGCAGTACTTC.

The rearrangement uses TRBV29-1 and TRBJ1-2; D gene ambiguous. V lost 5 bases to trimming and J lost 6 bases, with 13 bases between them. CDR1 SQVTM and CDR2 ANQGSEA come from the germline V gene. CDR3 size: 12 residues. Written as DNA, the CDR3 is TGCAGCGTTTTCAGGAATGTAAATGGCTACACCTTC. Its translation: CSVFRNVNGYTF. The variable domain in full, completed from reference TRBV29-1 and TRBJ1-2, reads SAVISQKPSRDICQRGTSLTIQCQVDSQVTMMFWYRQQPGQSLTLIATANQGSEATYESGFVIDKFPISRPNLTFSTLTVSNMSPEDSSIYLCSVFRNVNGYTFGSGTRLTVV.

V gene TRBV5-6 combines with J gene TRBJ1-4; tentative D call: TRBD1 (6 bases). Germline V CDR1 and CDR2: SGHDT, YYEEEE. The ends were cut back, 4 bases at V and 8 bases at J, with 15 bases in the middle. The CDR3 length is 14 residues. The CDR3 coding sequence is TGTGCCAGCAGCGAACAGGGAGCTGGGGAAAAACTGTTTTTT. This translates into CASSEQGAGEKLFF.